This T cell receptor beta chain was captured in a study of siplizumab effects on memory and regulatory T cells. Sequencing was performed with immunoSEQ multiplex PCR; in TCRdb, only in-frame clones are kept and a portion is missing. The sample lists roughly 93,000 clones; roughly 94% were seen once. With respect to this clone: The antigen remains undetermined.

The CDR3 consists of 13 residues. V was trimmed by 4 bases and J by 3 bases, leaving 9 bases between them. CDR1 SGHNT and CDR2 YYREEE come from the germline V gene (reference sequence). General study points: No assignable naive or memory phenotype existed for roughly 80-97% of proliferating CD4+ or CD8+ clones. Siplizumab conditions gave an average of around 70% Treg-derived mappable alloreactive CD4+ clones, versus approximately 27% for controls.

Sequenced sample: non-Treg CD4+ T cells sorted from blood. V and J are TRBV5-4 and TRBJ2-3, with a possible D match to TRBD1 (5 bases). The sequence was obtained from a human donor in good health. The CDR3 sequence is CASSVDITDTQYF. CDR3 coding DNA: TGTGCCAGCAGCGTGGACATTACAGATACGCAGTATTTT.